This T cell receptor (beta chain) emerged from a study of CD8 T cells in ankylosing spondylitis. TCRdb recomputed calls from the 5' RACE reads with MiXCR, one row per CDR3 protein. The data show some 130,000 distinct CDR3 sequences, with approximately 7.3% seen just once and around 12% held by the top ten. Remarks on this clonotype: A much larger clone lies a single base off, so this may be a read error.

Germline V gene sequence: CDR1 GTSNPN, CDR2 SVGIG (reference sequence). V was trimmed by 0 bases and J by 3 bases, leaving 18 bases between them. The length of the CDR3 is 16 residues. The specimen sequenced was blood, either unsorted or a sorted T cell fraction (not recorded which). The sequence was collected from a female donor with ankylosing spondylitis or in good health (not recorded which). The chain links TRBV30 to TRBJ2-7, with D perhaps matching TRBD1 or TRBD2 (6 bases each). The CDR3 DNA reads as TGTGCCTGGAGTGTCCGAGGGGGGATAAGGGGCTACGAGCAGTACTTC. Protein product: CAWSVRGGIRGYEQYF.